The 27 T cell receptor beta chains in this list originate from one sample, sequenced in a study of T cells in localized non-small cell lung cancer. Here immunoSEQ multiplex PCR was the method, and the copy in TCRdb shows in-frame clones only, minus some. The sample holds about 1,600 clones; under 45% are singletons and the top ten take 7.5% to 10%. The sample in question was normal lung tissue next to the tumor, obtained before any cancer treatment. These receptor sequences come from a female donor at least 60 years old with stage II squamous cell lung carcinoma.

This chain connects TRBV15 to TRBJ2-1; 10 positions match TRBD1. CDR1 LNHNV and CDR2 YYDKDF come from the germline V gene (reference sequence). Trimming took 4 bases from V and 5 from J; bases not matched to a gene: 2. CDR3 length: 14 amino acids. The CDR3 spells CATSTGTGDNEQFF. The CDR3, as DNA: TGTGCCACCAGCACTGGGACAGGGGACAATGAGCAGTTCTTC.

The rearrangement links TRBV28 to TRBJ2-7, with a weak D call TRBD1 (6 bases). The CDR3 spans 14 residues. Germline CDR1 and CDR2: MDHEN and SYDVKM. The ends were cut back, 3 bases at V and 1 base at J, with 10 bases in the middle. The CDR3 DNA sequence: TGTGCCAGCAGTTTTCAGGGGCTTTCCTACGAGCAGTACTTC. Amino acids: CASSFQGLSYEQYF.

This clone was picked up a small number of times. The chain couples TRBV11-3 to TRBJ2-5; 8 bases are shared with TRBD1. Germline CDR1 SGHNT, CDR2 YENEEA. With V trimmed by 4 bases and J by 4 bases, 8 bases remained unmatched. The CDR3 consists of 15 residues. For the CDR3, the DNA is TGTGCCAGCAGCTACAATAAAGGGACAGGAGAGACCCAGTACTTC. It yields the protein CASSYNKGTGETQYF.

The V call is TRBV18, the J call TRBJ1-4; D not certain. Trimming cost V 3 bases and J 7 bases, with 9 bases left between them. From germline, CDR1 is KGHSH and CDR2 LQKENI. The CDR3 consists of 13 residues. The DNA of the CDR3 is TGTGCCAGCTCACCCAGACGGGGTGAAAAACTGTTTTTT. It is translated as CASSPRRGEKLFF.

This clone qualifies as large. The CDR3 bases are TGTGCCAGCAGACGAGTCGGGGGGTCTCTAGCCAAAAACATTCAGTACTTC. This gives the protein CASRRVGGSLAKNIQYF. This chain joins TRBV6-8 and TRBJ2-4, with 7 bases fitting TRBD2. This CDR3 is built from 17 residues. With 6 bases clipped from V and 0 bases from J, the junction kept 11 bases outside the gene matches. In germline, CDR1 is MNHGY, CDR2 SAAAGT.

V usage is TRBV14 and J usage is TRBJ2-1, with TRBD2 matching over 7 bases. The CDR3 runs to 14 residues. Germline lookup yields CDR1 SGHDN and CDR2 FVKESK. V trimming: 4 bases; J trimming: 1 base; junction bases outside the gene matches: 1. CDR3 nucleotide sequence: TGTGCCAGCAGCCCGGGACTATCCTACAATGAGCAGTTCTTC. As protein: CASSPGLSYNEQFF.

This clone was picked up a small number of times. The V and J genes are TRBV6-8 and TRBJ1-1; D unclear. CDR3 length equals 17 residues. V gave up 5 bases and J gave up 5 bases, with 24 bases separating them. CDR1 is MNHGY, CDR2 SAAAGT, per germline. CDR3 sequence (DNA): TGTGCCAGCAGTCTCAGCCCGATCAATCCCCGTGGGACTGAAGCTTTCTTT. This gives the protein CASSLSPINPRGTEAFF.

This clone has a handful of counts. The chain links TRBV30 to TRBJ1-3; D gene unclear. The CDR3 runs to 14 residues. The V end was cut by 2 bases, the J end by 3 bases, with 11 bases between. Germline loops: CDR1 GTSNPN, CDR2 SVGIG (reference sequence). CDR3 nucleotide sequence: TGTGCCTGGAGTACCCTGGGCAGTGGAAACACCATATATTTT. This sequence encodes CAWSTLGSGNTIYF.

CDR3 bases: TGTGCCAGCTCATTGGACAGAATCTCTGGTGGCTACACCTTC. It encodes CASSLDRISGGYTF. The chain is built from TRBV18 and TRBJ1-2; D might be TRBD1 (6 bases). CDR3 length equals 14 residues. Germline V CDR1 and CDR2: KGHSH, LQKENI. Trimming left V 5 bases short and J 7 bases short, with 17 bases between.

J is TRBJ1-5 and V is TRBV6-8; D may be TRBD1 (6 bases). V was clipped by 8 bases and J by 5 bases, with 13 bases between them. This CDR3 is built from 13 residues. Germline V lookup: CDR1 MNHGY, CDR2 SAAAGT. The CDR3 DNA is TGTGCCAGCCGGGGGACACGGGATCAGCCCCAGCATTTT. Residues: CASRGTRDQPQHF.

The table lists this clone with a few counts. The chain joins TRBV6-8 to TRBJ2-1, with 8 bases that match TRBD1. Per germline, CDR1 MNHGY and CDR2 SAAAGT. The CDR3 covers 14 residues. J was trimmed by 4 bases and V by 7 bases; bases with no gene match: 6. Here the CDR3 DNA reads TGTGCCAGCACCCAGGGGGCCCGGTACAATGAGCAGTTCTTC. Translation: CASTQGARYNEQFF.

In its sample, this clone was seen a few times. The CDR3 here is CASKTEGAGDYGYTF. CDR3 nucleotides: TGTGCCAGCAAGACCGAGGGGGCTGGGGACTATGGCTACACCTTC. V is TRBV6-8 and J is TRBJ1-2, with 7 bases fitting TRBD1. The CDR3 runs 15 residues. CDR1 and CDR2 from the germline V gene are MNHGY and SAAAGT. J was trimmed by 3 bases and V by 7 bases; bases with no gene match: 11.

This clone has only a few counts. The chain has TRBV11-3 and TRBJ1-6; no firm D call. There are 14 residues in the CDR3. The V and J ends lost 5 bases and 9 bases respectively, with 14 bases between them. Per the germline V gene, CDR1 is SGHNT and CDR2 is YENEEA. The CDR3 here is CASSPATDTSPLHF. DNA for the CDR3: TGTGCCAGCAGCCCAGCCACCGACACTTCACCCCTCCACTTT. The full variable domain, with the rest looked up from reference TRBV11-3 and TRBJ1-6, is EAGVVQSPRYKIIEKKQPVAFWCNPISGHNTLYWYLQNLGQGPELLIRYENEEAVDDSQLPKDRFSAERLKGVDSTLKIQPAELGDSAVYLCASSPATDTSPLHFGNGTRLTVT.

The genes are TRBV28 and TRBJ1-3, with D possibly matching TRBD1 (5 bases). This CDR3 comprises 14 residues. Trimming shortened V by 5 bases and J by 0 bases, and 8 bases separated the two germline ends. Germline loops: CDR1 MDHEN, CDR2 SYDVKM. The CDR3 region is CASSGHLSGNTIYF. DNA of the CDR3: TGTGCCAGCAGTGGACACCTCTCTGGAAACACCATATATTTT.

The chain employs TRBV5-1 and TRBJ1-4; D call uncertain. The CDR3 extends over 16 amino acids. Trimming pared 3 bases from V and 8 bases from J, leaving 20 bases between. The germline CDR1 and CDR2 sequences are SGHRS and YFSETQ. CDR3: CASSSMDPSRGEKLFF. The DNA for the CDR3 is TGCGCCAGCAGCTCTATGGACCCATCAAGAGGAGAAAAACTGTTTTTT. Together with reference TRBV5-1 and TRBJ1-4, the CDR3 gives the full variable domain: KAGVTQTPRYLIKTRGQQVTLSCSPISGHRSVSWYQQTPGQGLQFLFEYFSETQRNKGNFPGRFSGRQFSNSRSEMNVSTLELGDSALYLCASSSMDPSRGEKLFFGSGTQLSVL.

DNA for the CDR3: TGCGCCAGCAGCCCGGCTCTCGACGGGGCAACTAATGAAAAACTGTTTTTT. It is translated as CASSPALDGATNEKLFF. This chain links TRBV5-1 with TRBJ1-4; D not certain. Germline values: CDR1 SGHRS, CDR2 YFSETQ. Trimming cost V 4 bases and J 0 bases, with 16 bases left between them. The CDR3 extends over 17 amino acids.

This clone rates as medium-sized. This chain connects TRBV11-3 to TRBJ2-7, with 12 bases identical to TRBD2. V dropped 3 bases and J dropped 0; count of bases not matched to a gene: 9. CDR3 length: 18 residues. Per the germline V gene, CDR1 is SGHNT and CDR2 is YENEEA. The DNA of the CDR3 is TGTGCCAGCAGCTTTTGGCCGGGACTAGCGGGTTCCTCCTACGAGCAGTACTTC. It codes for CASSFWPGLAGSSYEQYF.

V usage is TRBV28 and J usage is TRBJ1-2, with D possibly matching TRBD1 (6 bases). The V end was cut by 10 bases, the J end by 7 bases, with 22 bases between. The CDR3 covers 14 residues. From germline, CDR1 is MDHEN and CDR2 SYDVKM. CDR3 DNA sequence: TGTGCCACAGGGGATCCGTCACAGGTATTTGGCTACACCTTC. Its protein product is CATGDPSQVFGYTF.

Sample share makes this clone large. This chain connects TRBV30 to TRBJ1-1; the D is unclear. Germline V gives CDR1 GTSNPN, CDR2 SVGIG (reference sequence). V dropped 8 bases and J dropped 5 bases, with 18 bases sitting between them. The CDR3 is made up of 13 amino acids. The CDR3 sequence is CAQLGIIGTEAFF. The CDR3 bases are TGTGCCCAGCTGGGGATTATTGGGACTGAAGCTTTCTTT.

This clone has just a few counts. This chain links TRBV30 with TRBJ1-5; no reliable D call. The CDR3 contains 13 residues. The V end lost 3 bases, the J end lost 5 bases, and 11 bases lay between the germline ends. CDR1 GTSNPN and CDR2 SVGIG come from the germline V gene (reference sequence). Written as DNA, the CDR3 is TGTGCCTGGAGCGAGGACCTCCATCAGCCCCAGCATTTT. This codes for CAWSEDLHQPQHF. Drawing the rest from reference TRBV30 and TRBJ1-5, the complete variable domain is SQTIHQWPATLVQPVGSPLSLECTVEGTSNPNLYWYRQAAGRGLQLLFYSVGIGQISSEVPQNLSASRPQDRQFILSSKKLLLSDSGFYLCAWSEDLHQPQHFGDGTRLSIL.

There are a few counts of this clone. The chain couples TRBV9 to TRBJ2-1; 7 bases are shared with TRBD2. Trimming cost V 1 base and J 9 bases; bases outside gene matches: 7. The V gene's germline CDR1 is SGDLS and CDR2 YYNGEE. This CDR3 spans 14 amino acids. CDR3 sequence reads: CASSVQGGRGEQFF. The CDR3 coding sequence is TGTGCCAGCAGCGTACAGGGAGGGAGGGGTGAGCAGTTCTTC.

The chain combines TRBV12-5 with TRBJ1-5; D call uncertain. The CDR3 totals 16 residues. Germline lookup yields CDR1 LGHNT and CDR2 FRNRAP. V lost 2 bases to trimming and J lost 0 bases, with 11 bases between them. The CDR3 DNA follows: TGTGCTAGTGGTTTGACAAAGGCGTATAGCAATCAGCCCCAGCATTTT. It codes for CASGLTKAYSNQPQHF.

This clone is labeled medium-sized (0.01 to 0.1%). The chain joins TRBV11-3 to TRBJ2-7; D may be TRBD1 or TRBD2 (5 bases each). The V gene lost 3 bases and the J gene lost 4 bases, with 16 bases spanning the gap. The germline CDR1 and CDR2 sequences are SGHNT and YENEEA. The CDR3 is made up of 15 amino acids. The DNA for the CDR3 is TGTGCCAGCAGCTTTGGGGTGGGGGAAGGGTACGAGCAGTACTTC. Translated: CASSFGVGEGYEQYF.

This chain links TRBV19 with TRBJ2-5, with TRBD2 identical over 12 bases. This CDR3 has 16 residues. Germline CDR1 reads LNHDA; CDR2 reads SQIVND (reference sequence). The V gene end was trimmed by 6 bases and the J gene end by 5 bases; junction bases not matched to a gene: 10. The CDR3 DNA follows: TGTGCCAGTAGGAATAGACTAGCGGGGGATCGGGAGACCCAGTACTTC. As protein: CASRNRLAGDRETQYF.

This clone has more than one count but fewer than ten. The chain employs TRBV9 and TRBJ2-5; D is uncertain. Looked up from germline, CDR1 is SGDLS and CDR2 is YYNGEE. CDR3 size: 16 residues. V gave up 4 bases and J gave up 2 bases, with 18 bases separating them. CDR3 DNA: TGTGCCAGCAGCCCCGCCGGGCTGAAAAAACAAGAGACCCAGTACTTC. It specifies CASSPAGLKKQETQYF.

This clone was counted a few times. This CDR3 is CASSPRTASGANVLTF. CDR3 bases: TGTGCCAGCAGTCCCCGGACAGCTTCTGGGGCCAACGTCCTGACTTTC. The chain joins TRBV6-8 to TRBJ2-6; D might be TRBD1 (6 bases). Germline V gives CDR1 MNHGY, CDR2 SAAAGT. CDR3 length: 16 residues. V lost 5 bases and J 1 base, leaving 12 bases between the germline ends.

The chain employs TRBV6-8 and TRBJ2-1, with 9 bases lining up with TRBD2. The CDR3 is made up of 15 amino acids. V was pared by 4 bases and J by 3 bases, with 4 bases of the junction left unmatched. Germline lookup yields CDR1 MNHGY and CDR2 SAAAGT. The CDR3 loop is CASSLAGALYNEQFF. The CDR3 region has the DNA TGTGCCAGCAGTTTAGCGGGGGCCCTCTACAATGAGCAGTTCTTC.